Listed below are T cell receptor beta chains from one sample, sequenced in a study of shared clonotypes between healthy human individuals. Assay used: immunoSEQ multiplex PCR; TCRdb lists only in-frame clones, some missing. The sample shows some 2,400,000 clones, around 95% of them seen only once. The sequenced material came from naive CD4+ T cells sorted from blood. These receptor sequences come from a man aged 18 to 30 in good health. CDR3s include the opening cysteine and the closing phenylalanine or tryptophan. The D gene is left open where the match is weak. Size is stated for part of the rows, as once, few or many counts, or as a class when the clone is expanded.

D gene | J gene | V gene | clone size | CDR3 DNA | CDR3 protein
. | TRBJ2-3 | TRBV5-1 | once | TGCGCCAGCAGCCCCCGGGACAACACAGATACGCAGTATTTT | CASSPRDNTDTQYF
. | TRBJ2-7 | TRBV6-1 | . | TGTGCCAGCAGTGACAGGCCGACCTACGAGCAGTACTTC | CASSDRPTYEQYF
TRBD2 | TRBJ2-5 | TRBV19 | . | TGTGCCAGTAGCCTCCTGACTAGCGGGAAAGGGACCCAGTACTTC | CASSLLTSGKGTQYF
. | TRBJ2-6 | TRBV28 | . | TGTGCCAGCAGGGAGTTAGATGGAGCCGGGGCCAACGTCCTGACTTTC | CASRELDGAGANVLTF
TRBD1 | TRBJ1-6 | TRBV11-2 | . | TGTGCCAGCAGCCCGGGACAGACCTCACCCCTCCACTTT | CASSPGQTSPLHF
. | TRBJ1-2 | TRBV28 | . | TGTGCCAGGCCCTCAGGGAGGCTTGGCGGCTACACCTTC | CARPSGRLGGYTF
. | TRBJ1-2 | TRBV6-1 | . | TGTGCCAGCAGTGAAGTAACGGGGATCTATGGCTACACCTTC | CASSEVTGIYGYTF
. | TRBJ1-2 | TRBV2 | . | TGTGCCAGCAGTGAAGATCTTCTCTATGGCTACACCTTC | CASSEDLLYGYTF
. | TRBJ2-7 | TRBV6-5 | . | TGTGCCAGCAGTTACAACCCACTCCCTCGGGCTAGCGAGCAGTACTTC | CASSYNPLPRASEQYF
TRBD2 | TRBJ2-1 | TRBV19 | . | TGTGCCAGTAGTATCCCTAGCGGGAGAACCTACAATGAGCAGTTCTTC | CASSIPSGRTYNEQFF
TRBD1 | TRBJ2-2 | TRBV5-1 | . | TGCGCCAGCAGCTTGTTGACAGGGGACACCGGGGAGCTGTTTTTT | CASSLLTGDTGELFF
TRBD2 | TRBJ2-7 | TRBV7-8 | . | TGTGCCAGCAGCTTAGTTATGGCTAGCGGGGGACCCTACGAGCAGTACTTC | CASSLVMASGGPYEQYF
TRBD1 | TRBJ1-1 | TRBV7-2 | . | TGTGCCAGCAGCTTAGCCCCGGACAGGGGAGCTTTCTTT | CASSLAPDRGAFF
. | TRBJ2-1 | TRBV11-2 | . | TGTGCCAGCACCATCGGGCTCGGCGGTGAGCAGTTCTTC | CASTIGLGGEQFF
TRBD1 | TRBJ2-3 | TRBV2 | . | TGTGCCAGCAAAATGGACAGGGACCGCCCAGATACGCAGTATTTT | CASKMDRDRPDTQYF
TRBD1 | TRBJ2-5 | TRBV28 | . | TGTGCCAGCAGTTCTACCGGGACAGGGGGTAAACAGACCCAGTACTTC | CASSSTGTGGKQTQYF
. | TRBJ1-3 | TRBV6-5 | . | TGTGCCAGCAGTTTGACAGCTGGAAACACCATATATTTT | CASSLTAGNTIYF
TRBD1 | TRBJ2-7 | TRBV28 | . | TGTGCCAGCAGCCCCCGAGGGGGGACAGGAGAGCTCGAGCAGTACTTC | CASSPRGGTGELEQYF
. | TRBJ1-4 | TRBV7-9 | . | TGTGCCAGCAGCGAAGGGACAAACTTTAATGAAAAACTGTTTTTT | CASSEGTNFNEKLFF
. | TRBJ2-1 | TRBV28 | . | TGTGCCAGCCGAGGGGGGGGCGAGTACAATGAGCAGTTCTTC | CASRGGGEYNEQFF
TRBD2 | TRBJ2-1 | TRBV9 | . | TGTGCCAGCAGCCGGACTAGCGGGAGTTGGAATGAGCAGTTCTTC | CASSRTSGSWNEQFF
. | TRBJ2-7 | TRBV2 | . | TGTGCCAGTAGACAGGGTGGAGGGTACGAGCAGTACTTC | CASRQGGGYEQYF
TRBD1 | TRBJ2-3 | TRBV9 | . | TGTGCCAGCAGTGGTCCCGGGACAGGGTATAGAACAGATACGCAGTATTTT | CASSGPGTGYRTDTQYF
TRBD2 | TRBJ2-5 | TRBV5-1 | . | TGCGCCAGCAGCTTGGGGGGCCTAGCGGATATGAGGGAGACCCAGTACTTC | CASSLGGLADMRETQYF
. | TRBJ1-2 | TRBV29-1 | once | TGCAGCGTTGAAGATTGGGGCAGAGCTAACTATGGCTACACCTTC | CSVEDWGRANYGYTF
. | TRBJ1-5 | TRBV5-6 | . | TGTGCCAGCAGCTTGCGGGGGCTTAGCAATCAGCCCCAGCATTTT | CASSLRGLSNQPQHF
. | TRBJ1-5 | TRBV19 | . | TGTGCCAGTAGTAGGGACTTCGGGAATCAGCCCCAGCATTTT | CASSRDFGNQPQHF
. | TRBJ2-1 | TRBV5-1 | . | TGCGCCAGCAGCTTCACGGGGATCCGCTCCTACAATGAGCAGTTCTTC | CASSFTGIRSYNEQFF